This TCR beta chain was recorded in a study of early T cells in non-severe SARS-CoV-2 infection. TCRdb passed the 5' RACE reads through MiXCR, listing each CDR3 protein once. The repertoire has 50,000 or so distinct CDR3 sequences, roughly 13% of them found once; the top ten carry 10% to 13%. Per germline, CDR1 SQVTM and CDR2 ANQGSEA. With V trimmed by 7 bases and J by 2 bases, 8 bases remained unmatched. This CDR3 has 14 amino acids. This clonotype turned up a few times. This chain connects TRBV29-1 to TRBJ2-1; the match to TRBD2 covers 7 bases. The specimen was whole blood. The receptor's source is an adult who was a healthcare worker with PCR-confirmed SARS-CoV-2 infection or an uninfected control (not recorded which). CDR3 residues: CSALGRAPYNEQFF. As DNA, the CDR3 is TGCAGCGCTCTTGGGAGGGCCCCCTACAATGAGCAGTTCTTC.